This is a list of T cell receptor beta chains from one sample in a study of blood T cell repertoires in COVID-19. Clones were sequenced by immunoSEQ multiplex PCR, and TCRdb holds only the in-frame ones, with some missing. The data contain over 150,000 clones, less than 90% of them singletons. The sequenced material came from peripheral blood. The receptors originated from a woman in her seventies with COVID-19, enrolled during active disease. Each CDR3 is given with its conserved first and last residue. Expanded clones get a size class; other rows say once, few or many, or leave the size out.

TRBV15,TRBJ2-6,.,CATSRRGTGANVLTF
TRBV27,TRBJ2-1,once,CASSPQGSYNEQFF
TRBV19,TRBJ2-6,.,CASCDRAGANVLTF
TRBV28,TRBJ1-3,.,CASSLSSYTIYF
TRBV6-1,TRBJ1-1,few,CASSEGAGRITEAFF
TRBV12-3/TRBV12-4,TRBJ1-5,.,CAGAGGSNQPQHF
TRBV6-2/TRBV6-3,TRBJ2-1,.,CASSLANEQFF
TRBV28,TRBJ2-3,.,CASSFPADTQYF
TRBV29-1,TRBJ2-5,.,CAAGQKQETQYF
TRBV5-6,TRBJ2-2,.,CASSLERGRITGELFF
TRBV9,TRBJ2-1,.,CASSASIVSGRRKGYNEQFF
TRBV28,TRBJ2-7,.,CASRPPGQSYEQYF
TRBV19,TRBJ2-1,.,CASSLTSNNEQFF
TRBV6-5,TRBJ2-4,.,CASSSPGQLAKNIQYF
TRBV15,TRBJ1-2,once,CATSREFGQGYGYTF
TRBV11-2,TRBJ1-1,.,CASSLDLRNTEAFF
TRBV6-1,TRBJ1-2,.,CASSESGGSSYGYTF
TRBV2,TRBJ2-3,.,CASSGGLAGGTVTTDTQYF
TRBV7-9,TRBJ2-1,.,CASSKGGGSYNEQFF
TRBV18,TRBJ1-1,.,CASSPDRRNTEAFF
TRBV6-5,TRBJ2-1,once,CASRMDFYNEQFF
TRBV6-2/TRBV6-3,TRBJ2-7,once,CASSYSGRATYEQYF
TRBV29-1,TRBJ2-1,.,CSARTAVEQFF
TRBV29-1,TRBJ1-4,.,CSVTDNNEKLFF
TRBV29-1,TRBJ2-7,.,CSVLGLAGVYEQYF
TRBV27,TRBJ2-5,.,CASSFRTGRETQYF
TRBV24-1,TRBJ2-3,few,CATSPWGLSTDTQYF
TRBV9,TRBJ1-2,.,CASSGAGPYGYTF
TRBV28,TRBJ1-6,once,CASSLIPGGNNSPLHF
TRBV14,TRBJ2-3,once,CASSQGRPSTDTQYF
TRBV29-1,TRBJ1-1,.,CSAPGGREAFF
TRBV30,TRBJ2-6,.,CAWSVQRGGPFGANVLTF
TRBV18,TRBJ1-5,.,CASSPAGFDQPQHF
TRBV7-2,TRBJ2-1,.,CASSPYPLDFNEQFF
TRBV6-2/TRBV6-3,TRBJ1-2,.,CASSYQDRETYGYTF
TRBV6-2/TRBV6-3,TRBJ2-7,.,CASSRQGAIEQYF
TRBV19,TRBJ1-1,.,CASSLSREVFTEAFF
TRBV5-4,TRBJ2-7,few,CASSRSGRSLYEQYF
TRBV7-2,TRBJ1-6,.,CASSPRAGDSPLHF
TRBV5-1,TRBJ2-1,.,CASSLRTFFNEQFF
TRBV6-6,TRBJ1-3,.,CASIPQGRDSGNTIYF
TRBV11-3,TRBJ2-3,.,CASSSTGGATDTQYF
TRBV18,TRBJ2-6,.,CASSLFGGVQSSGANVLTF
TRBV7-9,TRBJ2-7,.,CASSSQGPYEQYF
TRBV9,TRBJ2-7,.,CASSVADIGEQYF
TRBV7-8,TRBJ2-7,few,CASSLGVVSYEQYF
TRBV2,TRBJ1-5,.,CASSGQDRGQPQHF
TRBV5-4,TRBJ2-7,.,CASSSGANPYEQYF
TRBV9,TRBJ2-2,.,CASSATSGRVAGELFF
TRBV7-2,TRBJ2-7,.,CASSLAKASGRTEQYF
TRBV9,TRBJ2-5,.,CASSVGLLLETQYF
TRBV9,TRBJ1-2,.,CASSPQGAGGGSYTF
TRBV28,TRBJ1-5,.,CASSLGQGSFSNQPQHF
TRBV7-2,TRBJ2-7,.,CASSLVASGRNEQYF
TRBV27,TRBJ1-4,.,CASSLLGQGGEKLFF
TRBV21-1,TRBJ2-1,.,CASSKGTGGSYNEQFF
TRBV19,TRBJ2-6,.,CASQGLGSGANVLTF
TRBV6-1,TRBJ1-4,.,CASKGGSTNEKLFF
TRBV11-2,TRBJ1-5,.,CASSFGPEGYQPQHF